This T cell receptor (beta chain) appears in the sequencing data of a study of CD8+ T cells in alopecia areata. Study-level information: Oral tofacitinib (5 to 10 mg twice daily) was administered to treated patients. After 6 to 18 months of tofacitinib, follow-up continued 6 months off drug.

As the sequencing template, cDNA was produced by extracting RNA and reverse transcribing it. Profiled with immunoSEQ multiplex PCR; TCRdb holds only in-frame clones, not every one. The sample shows more than 95,000 clones, over 60% of them seen only once. Treatment denoted: oral pan-JAK inhibitor, 5-10 mg twice daily. Sampling of alopecia areata patients yielded lesional scalp punch biopsies as well as peripheral blood. Study-wide findings and caveats: Scalp samples also contribute reads from the resident alphabeta T cells found in normal skin.

For this clone: Its antigen remains unidentified.

The V and J ends lost 0 bases and 4 bases respectively, with 12 bases between them. CDR1 and CDR2 from the germline V gene are SQVTM and ANQGSEA. The CDR3 is 14 residues long. The receptor comes from a human donor with alopecia areata. This specimen consisted of CD4+ T cells sorted from blood, obtained at week 4, from a patient treated with tofacitinib. The gene calls are TRBV29-1 and TRBJ2-5, with D perhaps given as TRBD1 or TRBD2 (6 bases each). The CDR3 loop reads CSVEDPEGGETQYF. As DNA, the CDR3 is TGCAGCGTTGAAGATCCTGAGGGGGGAGAGACCCAGTACTTC.